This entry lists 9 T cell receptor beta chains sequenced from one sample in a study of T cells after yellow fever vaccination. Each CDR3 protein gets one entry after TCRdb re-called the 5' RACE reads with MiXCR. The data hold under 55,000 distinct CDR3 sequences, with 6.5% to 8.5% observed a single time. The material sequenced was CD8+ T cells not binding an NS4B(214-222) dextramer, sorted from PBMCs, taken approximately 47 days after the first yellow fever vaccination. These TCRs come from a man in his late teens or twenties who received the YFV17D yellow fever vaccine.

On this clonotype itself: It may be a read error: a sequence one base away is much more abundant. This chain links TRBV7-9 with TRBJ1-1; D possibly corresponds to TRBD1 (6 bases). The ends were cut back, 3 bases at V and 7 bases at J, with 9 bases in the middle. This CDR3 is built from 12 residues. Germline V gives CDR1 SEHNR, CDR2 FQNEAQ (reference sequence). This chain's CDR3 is CASSFQGLEAFF. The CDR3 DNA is TGTGCCAGCAGCTTTCAGGGGCTTGAAGCTTTCTTT.

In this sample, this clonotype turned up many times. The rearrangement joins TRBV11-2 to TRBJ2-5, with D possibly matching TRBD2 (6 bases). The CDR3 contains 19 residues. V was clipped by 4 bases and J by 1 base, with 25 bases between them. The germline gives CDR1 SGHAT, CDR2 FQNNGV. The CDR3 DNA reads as TGTGCCAGCAGCTCCACGTTAGGGACGGGGAGGTTGGGCCAAGAGACCCAGTACTTC. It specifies CASSSTLGTGRLGQETQYF.

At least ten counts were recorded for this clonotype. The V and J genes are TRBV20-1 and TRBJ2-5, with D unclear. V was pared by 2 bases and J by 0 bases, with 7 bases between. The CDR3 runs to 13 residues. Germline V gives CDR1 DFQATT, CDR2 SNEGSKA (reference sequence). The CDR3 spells CSARSGYQETQYF. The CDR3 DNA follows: TGCAGTGCTAGATCTGGGTACCAAGAGACCCAGTACTTC.

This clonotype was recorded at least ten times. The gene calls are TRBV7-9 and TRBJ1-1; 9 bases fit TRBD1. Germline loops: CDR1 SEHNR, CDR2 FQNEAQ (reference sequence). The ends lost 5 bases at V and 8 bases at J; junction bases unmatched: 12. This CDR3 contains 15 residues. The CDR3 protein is CASSTITGGAREAFF. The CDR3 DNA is TGTGCCAGCAGCACAATTACAGGGGGCGCAAGGGAAGCTTTCTTT.

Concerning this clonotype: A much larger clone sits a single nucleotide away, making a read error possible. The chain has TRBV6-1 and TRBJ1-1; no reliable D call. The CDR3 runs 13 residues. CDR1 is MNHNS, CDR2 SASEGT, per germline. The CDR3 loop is CPSKIGANTEAFF. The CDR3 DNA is TGTCCCAGCAAGATCGGAGCGAACACTGAAGCTTTCTTT.

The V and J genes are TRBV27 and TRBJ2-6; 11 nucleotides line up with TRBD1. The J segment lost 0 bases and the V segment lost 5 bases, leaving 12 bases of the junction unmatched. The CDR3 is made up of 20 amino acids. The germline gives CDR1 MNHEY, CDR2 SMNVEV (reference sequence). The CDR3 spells CASSLVVWGQGGSGANVLTF. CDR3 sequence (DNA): TGTGCCAGCAGTCTCGTCGTCTGGGGACAGGGGGGCTCTGGGGCCAACGTCCTGACTTTC.

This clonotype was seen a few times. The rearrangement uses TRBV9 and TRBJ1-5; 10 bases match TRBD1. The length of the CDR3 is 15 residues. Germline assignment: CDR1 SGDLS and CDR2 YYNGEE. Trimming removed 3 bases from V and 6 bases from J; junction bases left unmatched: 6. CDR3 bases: TGTGCCAGCAGCGCTGGACAGGGGGTGGGTCAGCCCCAGCATTTT. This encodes CASSAGQGVGQPQHF.

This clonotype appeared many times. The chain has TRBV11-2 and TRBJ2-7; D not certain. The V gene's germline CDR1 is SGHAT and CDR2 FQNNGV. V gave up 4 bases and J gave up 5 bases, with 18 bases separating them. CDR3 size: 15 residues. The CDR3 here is CASSSRETMGDEQYF. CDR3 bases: TGTGCCAGCAGCTCCCGAGAGACCATGGGCGACGAGCAGTACTTC. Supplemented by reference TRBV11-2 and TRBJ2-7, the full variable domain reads EAGVAQSPRYKIIEKRQSVAFWCNPISGHATLYWYQQILGQGPKLLIQFQNNGVVDDSQLPKDRFSAERLKGVDSTLKIQPAKLEDSAVYLCASSSRETMGDEQYFGPGTRLTVT.

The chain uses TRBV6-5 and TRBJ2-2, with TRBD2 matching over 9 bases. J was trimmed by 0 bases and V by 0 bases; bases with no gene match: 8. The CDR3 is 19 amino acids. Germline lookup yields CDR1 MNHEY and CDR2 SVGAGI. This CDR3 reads CASSYSPSGGPANTGELFF. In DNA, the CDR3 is TGTGCCAGCAGTTACTCGCCCAGCGGGGGGCCCGCGAACACCGGGGAGCTGTTTTTT.